The 5 T cell receptor beta chains below were found in one sample sequenced in a study of blood T cell repertoires in COVID-19 (dated by TCRdb to 2020 to 2022). Libraries were prepared through the immunoSEQ multiplex PCR assay. The immuneACCESS repertoire file appears here via TCRdb, limited to in-frame rearrangements. These files lack a portion of the clones; in checked studies, under half of the deficit traces to unresolved V genes, and the cause of the others is not known. Here the sample has roughly 4,800 clones; about nine tenths occur a single time. The ten top clones hold around 40% of the sample. Sample: peripheral blood. These receptors were obtained from a man aged 65 to 79 with COVID-19, enrolled during active disease.

This chain uses TRBV7-9 with TRBJ2-1; 7 nucleotides agree with TRBD2. Germline trimming cut 7 bases from V and 2 bases from J; bases unmatched to any gene: 11. This CDR3 has 16 amino acids. Looked up from germline, CDR1 is SEHNR and CDR2 is FQNEAQ (reference sequence). The CDR3 loop reads CASTPGVAGAYNEQFF. CDR3 sequence (DNA): TGTGCCAGCACCCCCGGGGTAGCGGGTGCCTACAATGAGCAGTTCTTC. The full variable domain, with the rest looked up from reference TRBV7-9 and TRBJ2-1, is DTGVSQNPRHKITKRGQNVTFRCDPISEHNRLYWYRQTLGQGPEFLTYFQNEAQLEKSRLLSDRFSAERPKGSFSTLEIQRTEQGDSAMYLCASTPGVAGAYNEQFFGPGTRLTVL.

By share, this clone ranks as medium-sized (0.01 to 0.1%). V usage is TRBV30 and J usage is TRBJ2-5, with 7 positions matching TRBD2. Germline CDR1 is GTSNPN and CDR2 is SVGIG (reference sequence). The CDR3 is 16 amino acids. J gave up 0 bases and V 3 bases, and 10 bases lay outside the gene matches. CDR3 in DNA: TGTGCCTGGAGCCCCTGGGAAGCGGGGTACCAAGAGACCCAGTACTTC. Protein sequence: CAWSPWEAGYQETQYF.

J is TRBJ2-1 and V is TRBV13, with 8 positions matching TRBD1. Per the germline V gene, CDR1 is PRHDT and CDR2 is FYEKMQ (reference sequence). This CDR3 region has 14 residues. Trimming removed 2 bases from V and 7 bases from J; junction bases left unmatched: 4. Here the CDR3 DNA reads TGTGCCAGCAGCTTAAGAGACAGGGGAAATGAGCAGTTCTTC. Its protein product is CASSLRDRGNEQFF.

The chain carries TRBV5-4 and TRBJ1-1, with a tentative D call TRBD1 (5 bases). This CDR3 is 15 amino acids long. Germline values: CDR1 SGHNT, CDR2 YYREEE (reference sequence). V lost 6 bases and J lost 11, with 26 bases in between. As DNA, the CDR3 is TGTGCCAGCAAAGCTTCGATTTCGCCGGCGGAGGGGGCTTTCTTT. Residues: CASKASISPAEGAFF.

The chain joins TRBV30 to TRBJ2-7; 7 bases match TRBD1. Germline loops: CDR1 GTSNPN, CDR2 SVGIG (reference sequence). The trim removed 4 bases at V and 6 bases at J, leaving 9 bases unmatched. This CDR3 has 13 residues. The CDR3 sequence: CAWTPGGPIEQYF. DNA for the CDR3: TGTGCCTGGACCCCAGGGGGTCCTATCGAGCAGTACTTC.